Each of the 24 T cell receptor beta chains below was sequenced from the same sample in a study of cytomegalovirus exposure and HLA in healthy donors (dated by TCRdb to the late 2010s). Library creation used the immunoSEQ multiplex PCR assay. For the multiplex PCR, a mixture combining 60 forward primers for TCR Vbeta segments and 13 reverse primers for TCR Jbeta segments was used. Imported from immuneACCESS, the table was reduced by TCRdb to in-frame sequences with V and J called. These copies leave out some clones; in studies compared against another copy, an unresolved V gene accounts for under half, and the cause of the remainder is not known. The sample contains fewer than 130,000 clones, around 85% of them found a single time. Approximately 2% of the sample belongs to the ten largest clones. The sample consisted of PBMCs. The receptors originated from a man aged 35-49 years in good health and CMV-seronegative.

The V and J genes are TRBV29-1 and TRBJ2-7, with TRBD1 identical over 9 bases. This CDR3 comprises 13 residues. The germline V gene encodes CDR1 SQVTM and CDR2 ANQGSEA. The V segment lost 5 bases and the J segment 6 bases; nucleotides outside the gene matches: 8. CDR3 sequence (DNA): TGCAGCGTTTCCGGGACAGGGATAGGCGAGCAGTACTTC. Translated, it gives CSVSGTGIGEQYF.

The V call is TRBV29-1, the J call TRBJ1-3; D is unclear. The CDR3 contains 13 residues. Germline assignment: CDR1 SQVTM and CDR2 ANQGSEA. Trimming took off 1 base at V and 3 bases at J, with 7 bases between the two ends. DNA of the CDR3: TGCAGCGTTGAAGGAGGAGTTGGAAACACCATATATTTT. Translation gives CSVEGGVGNTIYF.

The chain couples TRBV29-1 to TRBJ1-1; D might be TRBD1 (6 bases). Germline V gene sequence: CDR1 SQVTM, CDR2 ANQGSEA. V was shortened by 7 bases and J by 4 bases, with 7 bases between the two germline ends. This CDR3 has 10 amino acids. Here the CDR3 DNA reads TGCAGCGCAGGGGCCACTGAAGCTTTCTTT. It yields the protein CSAGATEAFF.

This clone was observed a few times. This rearrangement joins TRBV10-3 to TRBJ1-3, with no clear D. The V and J ends lost 9 bases and 0 bases respectively, with 9 bases between them. Germline values: CDR1 ENHRY, CDR2 SYGVKD. The CDR3 totals 13 residues. The CDR3 is CAIKQPSGNTIYF. The CDR3 region has the DNA TGTGCCATTAAACAGCCCTCTGGAAACACCATATATTTT.

The chain uses TRBV6-5 and TRBJ2-1, with 9 bases that match TRBD2. V shed 6 bases and J 7 bases; nucleotides not matched to a gene: 4. Germline values: CDR1 MNHEY, CDR2 SVGAGI. CDR3 size: 13 residues. The CDR3 here is CASRGLAGNEQFF. The DNA for the CDR3 is TGTGCCAGCAGAGGCCTAGCGGGGAATGAGCAGTTCTTC.

This clone was seen a few times. V gene TRBV7-8 combines with J gene TRBJ1-2, with 7 bases matching TRBD1. Germline V gene sequence: CDR1 SGHVS, CDR2 FQNEAQ. The CDR3 runs 15 residues. Trimming at V came to 1 base and at J to 4 bases, leaving 6 bases not matched to a gene. The CDR3 spells CASSLGIGTVYGYTF. The CDR3, as DNA: TGTGCCAGCAGCTTAGGTATCGGGACAGTCTATGGCTACACCTTC.

The chain carries TRBV7-2 and TRBJ2-5; a weak D match, TRBD2 (5 bases). Trimming left V 0 bases short and J 5 bases short, with 13 bases between. The germline V gene encodes CDR1 SGHTA and CDR2 FQGNSA. The CDR3 runs 15 residues. In DNA, the CDR3 is TGTGCCAGCAGCTTAGCCCTGGGCAGGAGGGAGACCCAGTACTTC. It is translated as CASSLALGRRETQYF.

The chain links TRBV10-3 to TRBJ1-4, with 7 positions matching TRBD1. This CDR3 has 13 amino acids. Germline CDR1 ENHRY, CDR2 SYGVKD. V lost 9 bases to trimming and J lost 2 bases; unmatched junction nucleotides: 3. The CDR3 loop is CAISTGTNEKLFF. In nucleotides, the CDR3 is TGTGCCATTTCGACAGGGACTAATGAAAAACTGTTTTTT.

This chain uses TRBV5-1 with TRBJ1-2; possibly TRBD1 for D (5 bases). The CDR3 loop spans 13 amino acids. Germline values: CDR1 SGHRS, CDR2 YFSETQ. The V end lost 1 base, the J end lost 6 bases, and 10 bases lay between the germline ends. CDR3 in amino acids: CASSLSGEHGYTF. DNA of the CDR3: TGCGCCAGCAGCTTGTCGGGGGAGCATGGCTACACCTTC.

The gene calls are TRBV7-2 and TRBJ1-5; tentative D call: TRBD1 (6 bases). Trimming took 4 bases from V and 0 from J, leaving 10 bases between them. From germline, CDR1 is SGHTA and CDR2 FQGNSA. The CDR3 runs 15 residues. The CDR3 coding sequence is TGTGCCAGCAGCTCGGGACAAACTAGCAATCAGCCCCAGCATTTT. Translation: CASSSGQTSNQPQHF.

The rearrangement uses TRBV6-1 and TRBJ1-2, with 9 bases aligning to TRBD1. The J segment lost 6 bases and the V segment lost 4 bases, leaving 9 bases of the junction unmatched. Germline lookup yields CDR1 MNHNS and CDR2 SASEGT. CDR3 size: 15 residues. Here the CDR3 DNA reads TGTGCCAGCAGTGGCCGGGACAGGGAATTGCATGGCTACACCTTC. As protein: CASSGRDRELHGYTF.

The chain is built from TRBV5-1 and TRBJ2-7, with a possible D match to TRBD1 (6 bases). Trimming left V 5 bases short and J 7 bases short, with 16 bases between. The CDR3 runs 13 residues. Germline V CDR1 and CDR2: SGHRS, YFSETQ. CDR3 bases: TGCGCCAGCAGACGTACAGGGACGGAGGAGCAGTACTTC. Translated: CASRRTGTEEQYF.

This CDR3 reads CASSEWGVQDNEQFF. CDR3 coding DNA: TGTGCCAGCAGTGAATGGGGAGTGCAGGACAATGAGCAGTTCTTC. The gene calls are TRBV2 and TRBJ2-1; D might be TRBD2 (5 bases). The CDR3 runs 15 residues. Trimming cost V 2 bases and J 5 bases, with 13 bases left between them. CDR1 and CDR2 from the germline V gene are SNHLY and FYNNEI. Supplemented by reference TRBV2 and TRBJ2-1, the full variable domain reads EPEVTQTPSHQVTQMGQEVILRCVPISNHLYFYWYRQILGQKVEFLVSFYNNEISEKSEIFDDQFSVERPDGSNFTLKIRSTKLEDSAMYFCASSEWGVQDNEQFFGPGTRLTVL.

The V call is TRBV6-5, the J call TRBJ1-4; TRBD1 agrees at 7 bases. Looked up from germline, CDR1 is MNHEY and CDR2 is SVGAGI. The CDR3 extends over 15 amino acids. Trimming at V came to 10 bases and at J to 3 bases, leaving 11 bases not matched to a gene. CDR3 coding DNA: TGTGCCACCAAAGCAGGGGGACCCGCTAATGAAAAACTGTTTTTT. Protein: CATKAGGPANEKLFF.

The chain joins TRBV19 to TRBJ1-5; D is ambiguous. The germline V gene has CDR1 LNHDA and CDR2 SQIVND (reference sequence). This CDR3 spans 15 amino acids. Trimming removed 1 base from V and 2 bases from J, with 9 bases in between. The CDR3 region is CASSIGQAGNQPQHF. CDR3 nucleotides: TGTGCCAGTAGTATAGGTCAAGCGGGCAATCAGCCCCAGCATTTT. The complete variable domain, with remaining parts taken from reference TRBV19 and TRBJ1-5, reads DGGITQSPKYLFRKEGQNVTLSCEQNLNHDAMYWYRQDPGQGLRLIYYSQIVNDFQKGDIAEGYSVSREKKESFPLTVTSAQKNPTAFYLCASSIGQAGNQPQHFGDGTRLSIL.

This chain connects TRBV5-1 to TRBJ2-7; 9 positions match TRBD1. CDR3 length: 15 residues. The V gene's germline CDR1 is SGHRS and CDR2 YFSETQ. Trimming removed 4 bases from V and 11 bases from J; junction bases left unmatched: 16. CDR3 nucleotides: TGCGCCAGCAGCCGAACCGGGACAGGGCTTGGGGAGGAGTACTTC. Encoded protein: CASSRTGTGLGEEYF. Variable domain in full (rest from reference TRBV5-1 and TRBJ2-7): KAGVTQTPRYLIKTRGQQVTLSCSPISGHRSVSWYQQTPGQGLQFLFEYFSETQRNKGNFPGRFSGRQFSNSRSEMNVSTLELGDSALYLCASSRTGTGLGEEYFGPGTRLTVT.

The chain recombines TRBV5-1 with TRBJ2-5; a weak D match, TRBD1 (6 bases). Deletions cut 2 bases from V and 1 base from J, with 9 bases between. The CDR3 has 14 amino acids. Germline CDR1 reads SGHRS; CDR2 reads YFSETQ. CDR3 sequence (DNA): TGCGCCAGCAGCTTACGGACAGCCCAAGAGACCCAGTACTTC. This gives the protein CASSLRTAQETQYF.

The chain uses TRBV19 and TRBJ1-2, with D tentatively TRBD1 (5 bases). The V end was cut by 6 bases, the J end by 3 bases, with 11 bases between. The CDR3 is made up of 13 amino acids. Germline-derived CDR1 and CDR2 are LNHDA and SQIVND (reference sequence). The CDR3 DNA follows: TGTGCCAGTAGGGTCGACAGCTACTATGGCTACACCTTC. Its protein product is CASRVDSYYGYTF.

This sequence joins TRBV27 and TRBJ1-1; D call uncertain. The V gene lost 6 bases and the J gene lost 2 bases, with 13 bases spanning the gap. Germline V gene data show CDR1 as MNHEY and CDR2 as SMNVEV (reference sequence). This CDR3 comprises 14 residues. CDR3 region: CASSPSWANTEAFF. The DNA of the CDR3 is TGTGCCAGCAGCCCTTCCTGGGCAAACACTGAAGCTTTCTTT.

V is TRBV5-1 and J is TRBJ2-1; D is possibly TRBD2 (6 bases). The CDR3 contains 14 residues. V was cut by 2 bases and J by 10 bases, with 16 bases left in between. CDR1 is SGHRS, CDR2 YFSETQ, per germline. The CDR3 DNA follows: TGCGCCAGCAGCTTAAGGACTGGGACTGGCGAGCAGTTCTTC. Translated, it gives CASSLRTGTGEQFF.

The V and J genes are TRBV6-1 and TRBJ1-4; weak D call: TRBD1 (6 bases). With 6 bases removed from V and 6 bases from J, the gap between germline ends came to 14 bases. The CDR3 length is 14 residues. The germline V gene encodes CDR1 MNHNS and CDR2 SASEGT. CDR3 amino acids: CASRWTDLYEKLFF. The CDR3 DNA is TGTGCCAGCAGATGGACAGATCTTTATGAAAAACTGTTTTTT.

V is TRBV29-1 and J is TRBJ2-3; 9 nucleotides line up with TRBD2. V was clipped by 6 bases and J by 7 bases; unmatched bases: 14. Germline CDR1 and CDR2: SQVTM and ANQGSEA. There are 15 residues in the CDR3. This CDR3 is CSVASSRGGSNTQYF. The CDR3 DNA sequence: TGCAGCGTAGCCTCTTCGCGGGGGGGCTCGAATACGCAGTATTTT.

This clone was found once. The V and J genes are TRBV30 and TRBJ1-5; the match to TRBD1 covers 7 bases. Germline V lookup: CDR1 GTSNPN, CDR2 SVGIG (reference sequence). This CDR3 spans 13 amino acids. The J segment lost 5 bases and the V segment lost 1 base, leaving 2 bases of the junction unmatched. CDR3 loop: CAWSEGADQPQHF. For the CDR3, the DNA is TGTGCCTGGAGTGAGGGGGCCGATCAGCCCCAGCATTTT. Using reference TRBV30 and TRBJ1-5 for the parts outside the CDR3, the full variable domain is SQTIHQWPATLVQPVGSPLSLECTVEGTSNPNLYWYRQAAGRGLQLLFYSVGIGQISSEVPQNLSASRPQDRQFILSSKKLLLSDSGFYLCAWSEGADQPQHFGDGTRLSIL.

The rearrangement uses TRBV19 and TRBJ1-5; D gene unclear. V lost 2 bases, J lost 5 bases, and 7 bases lay in between. Germline-derived CDR1 and CDR2 are LNHDA and SQIVND (reference sequence). CDR3 size: 13 residues. This CDR3 reads CASSINIYQPQHF. In DNA, the CDR3 is TGTGCCAGTAGTATAAACATATATCAGCCCCAGCATTTT.